Below, one T cell receptor beta chain is given with its context. These data are taken from a study of control samples from healthy donors and cancer patients. Profiling relied on immunoSEQ multiplex PCR, and the TCRdb table lists in-frame clones only, not all of them. The sample consists of roughly 86,000 clones, approximately 90% of them appearing once. The material sequenced was blood. The receptor comes from a woman in her late teens or twenties in good health.

Written as DNA, the CDR3 is TGTGCCAGCAGCCGAACAGGGGTGAACACTGAAGCTTTCTTT. Translated: CASSRTGVNTEAFF. V gene TRBV9 combines with J gene TRBJ1-1, with 7 nucleotides matching TRBD1. CDR1 and CDR2 from the germline V gene are SGDLS and YYNGEE. The CDR3 is 14 amino acids. The V gene end was trimmed by 4 bases and the J gene end by 0 bases; junction bases not matched to a gene: 3.